The clone carrying this TCR beta chain occurred once. Its specificity is not known. The repertoire was sequenced with immunoSEQ multiplex PCR; TCRdb's copy has only in-frame clones and lacks some. Of about 12,000 clones listed, around 95% are singletons. This sample was included in a study of T cells and Merkel cell carcinoma outcomes. Notes on the study in general: In Merkel cell carcinoma, repertoire and T-cell density reportedly predicted outcomes.

The CDR3 runs 14 residues. Germline CDR1 and CDR2: SGDLS and YYNGEE. Unmatched junction bases numbered 4, after V lost 0 bases and J lost 8 bases. The V gene is TRBV9, the J gene TRBJ1-4; TRBD1 matches 7 bases. This clonotype was sampled from a human donor with Merkel cell carcinoma. Sequencing was done on a sample of tumor tissue from Merkel cell carcinoma. CDR3 sequence: CASSVGQGREKLFF. DNA of the CDR3: TGTGCCAGCAGCGTAGGACAGGGTAGAGAAAAACTGTTTTTT.